Listed below are T cell receptor beta chains from one sample, sequenced in a study of T-cell memory formation after mild COVID-19. TCRdb analysed the 5' RACE reads with MiXCR anew, one entry per CDR3 protein. In the table there are some 100,000 distinct CDR3 sequences, over 8.5% of which are singletons. The sample comprised PBMCs or a T cell subset sorted from them (not recorded which). Receptor source: a man aged 18 to 29 who had mild COVID-19 (a few samples of this study predate the infection). Cell type and time point are not known. CDR3s include the opening cysteine and the closing phenylalanine or tryptophan. A D gene is named only where the DNA matches it firmly. For some rows the clone size is stated as once, few or many, or as a class when expanded; others skip it.

d_gene: TRBD1; abundance: many; v_gene: TRBV5-1; j_gene: TRBJ1-1; len: 12; CDR3nt: TGCGCCAGCAGCGTGAGGGGGCCTGAAGCTTTCTTT; CDR3aa: CASSVRGPEAFF
d_gene: .; abundance: .; v_gene: TRBV27; j_gene: TRBJ2-1; len: 13; CDR3nt: TGTGCCAGCGGGGGGACGGGCCTCGGTGAGCAGTTCTTC; CDR3aa: CASGGTGLGEQFF
d_gene: .; abundance: many; v_gene: TRBV4-1; j_gene: TRBJ1-1; len: 15; CDR3nt: TGCGCCAGCAGCCAAGTCCGGGGTCGGGATACTGAAGCTTTCTTT; CDR3aa: CASSQVRGRDTEAFF
d_gene: .; abundance: .; v_gene: TRBV7-9; j_gene: TRBJ1-2; len: 15; CDR3nt: TGTGCCAGCAGCTTAGCGAACAGGCCCTGGAGTGGCTACACCTTC; CDR3aa: CASSLANRPWSGYTF
d_gene: .; abundance: many; v_gene: TRBV19; j_gene: TRBJ1-2; len: 12; CDR3nt: TGTGCGACGCAGCTACCTAACTATGGCTACACCTTC; CDR3aa: CATQLPNYGYTF
d_gene: .; abundance: .; v_gene: TRBV5-6; j_gene: TRBJ2-1; len: 16; CDR3nt: TGTGCCAGCAGCATCGCAGGGCCTGGTTCCTACAATGAGCAGTTCTTC; CDR3aa: CASSIAGPGSYNEQFF
d_gene: TRBD1; abundance: many; v_gene: TRBV12-3/TRBV12-4; j_gene: TRBJ1-5; len: 14; CDR3nt: TGTGCCAGCAGTGCCGGGACAGGGAGGTTGCCCCAGCATTTT; CDR3aa: CASSAGTGRLPQHF
d_gene: .; abundance: .; v_gene: TRBV7-9; j_gene: TRBJ1-2; len: 10; CDR3nt: TGTGCTGGCGGAGGGGATGGCTACACCTTC; CDR3aa: CAGGGDGYTF
d_gene: .; abundance: few; v_gene: TRBV7-3; j_gene: TRBJ2-1; len: 13; CDR3nt: TGTGCCAGCAGCAAACACGTCTTAAATGAGCAGTTCTTC; CDR3aa: CASSKHVLNEQFF
d_gene: TRBD1; abundance: .; v_gene: TRBV29-1; j_gene: TRBJ1-1; len: 10; CDR3nt: TGCAGCGTGGGACAGGGTGAAGCTTTCTTT; CDR3aa: CSVGQGEAFF
d_gene: .; abundance: few; v_gene: TRBV4-3; j_gene: TRBJ2-5; len: 13; CDR3nt: TGCGCCAGCAGCCAAGATTCGGGGGAGACCCAGTACTTC; CDR3aa: CASSQDSGETQYF
d_gene: .; abundance: .; v_gene: TRBV6-5; j_gene: TRBJ1-1; len: 13; CDR3nt: TGTGCCAGCAGCCACGGTTTGGGGCCTGAAGCTTTCTTT; CDR3aa: CASSHGLGPEAFF
d_gene: .; abundance: .; v_gene: TRBV6-2/TRBV6-3; j_gene: TRBJ1-2; len: 15; CDR3nt: TGTGCCAGCAGTTACCGCGGGACCGGGGTTGATGGCTACACCTTC; CDR3aa: CASSYRGTGVDGYTF
d_gene: .; abundance: few; v_gene: TRBV3-1; j_gene: TRBJ2-3; len: 14; CDR3nt: TGTGCCAGCAGCCCCGGCGGGGTCACAGATACGCAGTATTTT; CDR3aa: CASSPGGVTDTQYF
d_gene: TRBD1; abundance: many; v_gene: TRBV9; j_gene: TRBJ2-7; len: 13; CDR3nt: TGTGCCAGCAGCGCCGGGACAGCATACGAGCAGTACTTC; CDR3aa: CASSAGTAYEQYF
d_gene: .; abundance: many; v_gene: TRBV7-9; j_gene: TRBJ1-1; len: 12; CDR3nt: TGTGCCAGCAGCTCCCAGGGGCTTGAAGCTTTCTTT; CDR3aa: CASSSQGLEAFF
d_gene: .; abundance: many; v_gene: TRBV6-5; j_gene: TRBJ2-1; len: 12; CDR3nt: TGTGCCAGCAGCCTGGGGACGAATGAGCAGTTCTTC; CDR3aa: CASSLGTNEQFF
d_gene: .; abundance: .; v_gene: TRBV10-3; j_gene: TRBJ2-1; len: 15; CDR3nt: TGTGCCATCAGTCCCGACGGCAGCTCCTACAATGAGCAGTTCTTC; CDR3aa: CAISPDGSSYNEQFF
d_gene: .; abundance: .; v_gene: TRBV7-6; j_gene: TRBJ2-5; len: 19; CDR3nt: TGTGCCAGCAGCTTAACCCGTGGTCTGACGGGGCCGAAACAAGAGACCCAGTACTTC; CDR3aa: CASSLTRGLTGPKQETQYF
d_gene: TRBD2; abundance: .; v_gene: TRBV6-5; j_gene: TRBJ2-2; len: 14; CDR3nt: TGTGCCAGCAATAGCGGGGGGGTCACCGGGGAGCTGTTTTTT; CDR3aa: CASNSGGVTGELFF
d_gene: .; abundance: few; v_gene: TRBV7-9; j_gene: TRBJ1-1; len: 14; CDR3nt: TGTGCCAGCAGCTCAGGGTGGGTGAACACTGAAGCTTTCTTT; CDR3aa: CASSSGWVNTEAFF
d_gene: .; abundance: many; v_gene: TRBV6-2/TRBV6-3; j_gene: TRBJ2-2; len: 13; CDR3nt: TGTGCCAGCAGTTACAGGGACACCGGGGAGCTGTTTTTT; CDR3aa: CASSYRDTGELFF
d_gene: TRBD1; abundance: .; v_gene: TRBV7-9; j_gene: TRBJ1-2; len: 14; CDR3nt: TGTGCCAGCAGCCATGGACAGGACGCCTATGGCTACACCTTC; CDR3aa: CASSHGQDAYGYTF
d_gene: .; abundance: .; v_gene: TRBV9; j_gene: TRBJ2-2; len: 16; CDR3nt: TGTGCCAGCAGCGTAGATCGGGGGCCGTACACCGGGGAGCTGTTTTTT; CDR3aa: CASSVDRGPYTGELFF
d_gene: TRBD2; abundance: few; v_gene: TRBV25-1; j_gene: TRBJ2-2; len: 16; CDR3nt: TGTGCCAGCAGTGGCCTAGCGGACTCGAACACCGGGGAGCTGTTTTTT; CDR3aa: CASSGLADSNTGELFF
d_gene: TRBD1; abundance: few; v_gene: TRBV4-1; j_gene: TRBJ1-1; len: 16; CDR3nt: TGCGCCAGCAGCCAAGGGTTCCCGCAGGGGGCGGTCGAAGCTTTCTTT; CDR3aa: CASSQGFPQGAVEAFF
d_gene: .; abundance: few; v_gene: TRBV12-3/TRBV12-4; j_gene: TRBJ1-1; len: 16; CDR3nt: TGTGCCAGCAGCTGGGGGTTTACGTCGACGGACACTGAAGCTTTCTTT; CDR3aa: CASSWGFTSTDTEAFF
d_gene: TRBD1; abundance: .; v_gene: TRBV5-5; j_gene: TRBJ2-7; len: 15; CDR3nt: TGTGCCAGCAGCGGGACAGGGGGATCCCTCTACGAGCAGTACTTC; CDR3aa: CASSGTGGSLYEQYF
d_gene: .; abundance: .; v_gene: TRBV10-3; j_gene: TRBJ2-7; len: 15; CDR3nt: TGTGCCATCAGTGAGTCGAGGGGGGCAGGCTACGAGCAGTACTTC; CDR3aa: CAISESRGAGYEQYF
d_gene: .; abundance: few; v_gene: TRBV9; j_gene: TRBJ1-3; len: 13; CDR3nt: TGTGCCAGCAGCGGAGATAGGGGAAACACCATATATTTT; CDR3aa: CASSGDRGNTIYF
d_gene: .; abundance: .; v_gene: TRBV4-1; j_gene: TRBJ2-5; len: 14; CDR3nt: TGCGCCAGCAGCCACCGGACACAAGAAGAGACCCAGTACTTC; CDR3aa: CASSHRTQEETQYF
d_gene: TRBD1; abundance: few; v_gene: TRBV7-2; j_gene: TRBJ1-5; len: 17; CDR3nt: TGTGCCAGCAGCTTCCAGGGGACAGGGACCGACAATCAGCCCCAGCATTTT; CDR3aa: CASSFQGTGTDNQPQHF
d_gene: TRBD1; abundance: many; v_gene: TRBV4-2; j_gene: TRBJ1-5; len: 16; CDR3nt: TGTGCCAGCAGCCAGGACAGGGGTACGGGCAATCAGCCCCAGCATTTT; CDR3aa: CASSQDRGTGNQPQHF
d_gene: .; abundance: few; v_gene: TRBV5-5; j_gene: TRBJ2-1; len: 14; CDR3nt: TGTGCCAGCAGCTTGGGTTTCGGCGACAATGAGCAGTTCTTC; CDR3aa: CASSLGFGDNEQFF
d_gene: .; abundance: few; v_gene: TRBV6-2/TRBV6-3; j_gene: TRBJ1-1; len: 14; CDR3nt: TGTGCCAGCAGTTACCAACAGGCGAACACTGAAGCTTTCTTT; CDR3aa: CASSYQQANTEAFF
d_gene: .; abundance: .; v_gene: TRBV6-6; j_gene: TRBJ1-2; len: 17; CDR3nt: TGTGCCAGCAGTTACTCGATTTCAGATGAATCCAACTATGGCTACACCTTC; CDR3aa: CASSYSISDESNYGYTF
d_gene: .; abundance: .; v_gene: TRBV10-1; j_gene: TRBJ2-3; len: 13; CDR3nt: TGCGCCAGCAGTGCGGTCAGCACAGATACGCAGTATTTT; CDR3aa: CASSAVSTDTQYF
d_gene: TRBD1; abundance: .; v_gene: TRBV5-4; j_gene: TRBJ1-2; len: 15; CDR3nt: TGTGCCAGCAGGCGGAGCGTCAGGGGGAACTATGGCTACACCTTC; CDR3aa: CASRRSVRGNYGYTF
d_gene: .; abundance: few; v_gene: TRBV7-9; j_gene: TRBJ2-1; len: 14; CDR3nt: TGTGCCAGCACCCCGGGCTACCTTTACAATGAGCAGTTCTTC; CDR3aa: CASTPGYLYNEQFF
d_gene: .; abundance: few; v_gene: TRBV12-3/TRBV12-4; j_gene: TRBJ2-5; len: 13; CDR3nt: TGTGCCAGCAGCGGGGACTCCCCGGAGACCCAGTACTTC; CDR3aa: CASSGDSPETQYF
d_gene: .; abundance: .; v_gene: TRBV21-1; j_gene: TRBJ2-3; len: 16; CDR3nt: TGTGCCAGCACCCCGGACCGGGGCGGAAGCACAGATACGCAGTATTTT; CDR3aa: CASTPDRGGSTDTQYF
d_gene: .; abundance: few; v_gene: TRBV7-9; j_gene: TRBJ2-5; len: 13; CDR3nt: TGTGCCAGCAGCTTTGGCAACCAAGAGACCCAGTACTTC; CDR3aa: CASSFGNQETQYF